These 10 T cell receptor beta chains were all obtained from the same sample, sequenced in a study of naive and memory T cell subsets. Points from the study as a whole: Naive repertoires, especially CD8, held a few larger clonotypes, possibly memory cells re-expressing CD45RA.

The antigens these receptors bind are not known. Two oligonucleotides, mixed equimolar, formed the beta constant-region primer covering TRBC1 and TRBC2. Ligated cDNA was amplified by four rounds of PCR with nested alpha and beta constant-region primers and SP2. MiXCR, run by TCRdb on the UMI-ligation and nested PCR reads, gives a single entry per CDR3 protein. The data hold 140,000 to 150,000 distinct CDR3 sequences, with about 23% observed a single time. The source material was naive CD4+ T cells from blood. All receptors derive from a human donor in good health.

This clonotype was counted between two and nine times. The chain combines TRBV28 with TRBJ2-7; D may be TRBD1 (5 bases). V was shortened by 4 bases and J by 0 bases, with 13 bases between the two germline ends. Germline V lookup: CDR1 MDHEN, CDR2 SYDVKM. This CDR3 is built from 15 residues. The CDR3 protein is CASSSLTAFSYEQYF. The CDR3 bases are TGTGCCAGCAGTTCTCTGACAGCTTTCTCCTACGAGCAGTACTTC.

This clonotype was seen more than once but under ten times. The chain uses TRBV7-8 and TRBJ1-1; unclear D gene. Deletions cut 1 base from V and 5 bases from J, with 8 bases between. The CDR3 sequence is 13 residues long. Per the germline V gene, CDR1 is SGHVS and CDR2 is FQNEAQ. The CDR3 coding sequence is TGTGCCAGCAGCTTAGGGAAAGTAACTGAAGCTTTCTTT. Translated, it gives CASSLGKVTEAFF. Complete variable domain (other parts from reference TRBV7-8 and TRBJ1-1): GAGVSQSPRYKVAKRGQDVALRCDPISGHVSLFWYQQALGQGPEFLTYFQNEAQLDKSGLPSDRFFAERPEGSVSTLKIQRTQQEDSAVYLCASSLGKVTEAFFGQGTRLTVV.

This chain joins TRBV5-5 and TRBJ1-2; tentatively, D is TRBD1 (5 bases). With 2 bases removed from V and 4 bases from J, the gap between germline ends came to 6 bases. This CDR3 comprises 12 residues. CDR1 is SGHKS, CDR2 YYEKEE, per germline (reference sequence). CDR3 protein: CASSFDSYGYTF. The CDR3 nucleotides are TGTGCCAGCAGCTTCGACAGCTATGGCTACACCTTC.

The rearrangement links TRBV6-5 to TRBJ1-3, with unresolved D. Germline-derived CDR1 and CDR2 are MNHEY and SVGAGI. V gave up 10 bases and J gave up 1 base, with 8 bases separating them. This CDR3 region has 12 residues. CDR3 protein: CATGESGNTIYF. CDR3 bases: TGTGCCACTGGGGAATCTGGAAACACCATATATTTT.

This chain connects TRBV7-2 to TRBJ2-1; D assignment may be TRBD1 or TRBD2 (6 bases each). From germline, CDR1 is SGHTA and CDR2 FQGNSA. The CDR3 runs 14 residues. V dropped 1 base and J dropped 9 bases, with 13 bases sitting between them. The CDR3 region is CASSLGGAGAEQFF. CDR3 coding DNA: TGTGCCAGCAGCTTAGGGGGGGCGGGCGCTGAGCAGTTCTTC.

This clonotype was counted many times. The chain links TRBV6-5 to TRBJ2-1, with 8 bases that match TRBD1. The V segment lost 6 bases and the J segment 7 bases; nucleotides outside the gene matches: 8. CDR1 is MNHEY, CDR2 SVGAGI, per germline. CDR3 length: 14 residues. Here the CDR3 reads CASRKAGGSNEQFF. For the CDR3, the DNA is TGTGCCAGCAGGAAGGCAGGGGGCTCAAATGAGCAGTTCTTC.

For the CDR3, the DNA is TGCAGTGCCCACAGGGGTTATAATTCACCCCTCCACTTT. Protein product: CSAHRGYNSPLHF. The chain combines TRBV20-1 with TRBJ1-6; 7 nucleotides match TRBD1. The germline CDR1 and CDR2 sequences are DFQATT and SNEGSKA (reference sequence). V lost 6 bases and J lost 4; bases outside the gene matches: 3. The CDR3 is made up of 13 amino acids.

Only a few counts were recorded for this clonotype. This sequence joins TRBV12-3 or TRBV12-4 and TRBJ1-5, with TRBD1 matching over 7 bases. The CDR3 runs to 13 residues. V gave up 5 bases and J gave up 8 bases; unmatched junction bases: 6. For the CDR3, the DNA is TGTGCCAGCAGTCCTGACAGGGCAGAGCCCCAGCATTTT. Its translation: CASSPDRAEPQHF.

This clonotype was seen a handful of times. The chain couples TRBV7-2 to TRBJ2-1; the D is unclear. The V gene's germline CDR1 is SGHTA and CDR2 FQGNSA. Trimming removed 1 base at V and 5 bases at J, with 12 bases between. The CDR3 sequence is 15 residues long. The CDR3 DNA sequence: TGTGCCAGCAGCTTAGTATCGGGCCCGCACAATGAGCAGTTCTTC. Protein: CASSLVSGPHNEQFF.

The V call is TRBV12-3 or TRBV12-4, the J call TRBJ2-7; 7 bases align to TRBD1. The CDR3 consists of 14 residues. The J segment lost 1 base and the V segment lost 7 bases, leaving 7 bases of the junction unmatched. CDR3: CASTRGRVSYEQYF. The CDR3 DNA follows: TGTGCCAGCACCAGGGGGAGAGTATCCTACGAGCAGTACTTC.